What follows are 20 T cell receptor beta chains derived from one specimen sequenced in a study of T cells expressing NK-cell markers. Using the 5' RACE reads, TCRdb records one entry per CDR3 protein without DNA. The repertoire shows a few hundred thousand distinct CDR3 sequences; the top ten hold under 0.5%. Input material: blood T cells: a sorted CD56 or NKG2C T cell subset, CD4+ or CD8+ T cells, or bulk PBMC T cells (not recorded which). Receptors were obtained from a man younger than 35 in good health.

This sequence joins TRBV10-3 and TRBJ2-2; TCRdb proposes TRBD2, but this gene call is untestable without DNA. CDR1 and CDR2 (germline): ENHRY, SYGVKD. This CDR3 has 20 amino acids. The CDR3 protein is CALSSTRAGGFTANTGELFF.

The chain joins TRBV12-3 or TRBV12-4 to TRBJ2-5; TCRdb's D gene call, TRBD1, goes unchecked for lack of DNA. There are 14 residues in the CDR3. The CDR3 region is CASSPGQGKETQYF.

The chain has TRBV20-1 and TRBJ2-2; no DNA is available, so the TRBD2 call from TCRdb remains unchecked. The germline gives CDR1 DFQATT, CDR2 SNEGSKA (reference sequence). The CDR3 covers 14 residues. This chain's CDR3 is CSARDGTNTGELFF.

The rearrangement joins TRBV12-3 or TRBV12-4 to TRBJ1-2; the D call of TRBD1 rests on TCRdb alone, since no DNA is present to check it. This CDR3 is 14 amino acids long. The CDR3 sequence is CASTLGGGIYGYTF.

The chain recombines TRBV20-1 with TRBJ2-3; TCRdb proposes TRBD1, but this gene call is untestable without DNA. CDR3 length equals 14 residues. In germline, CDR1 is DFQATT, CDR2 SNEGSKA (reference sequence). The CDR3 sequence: CSAKDRGPTDTQYF.

CDR3 amino acids: CASSYTWDRGLSPGANVLTF. J is TRBJ2-6 and V is TRBV6-2 or TRBV6-3; TCRdb outputs TRBD1, but without DNA this stays unchecked. The CDR3 has 20 residues. Germline values: CDR1 MNHEY, CDR2 SVGEGT.

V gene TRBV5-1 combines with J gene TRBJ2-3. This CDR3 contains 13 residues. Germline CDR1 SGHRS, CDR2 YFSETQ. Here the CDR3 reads CASSLSEYDTQYF. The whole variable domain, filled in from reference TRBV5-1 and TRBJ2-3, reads KAGVTQTPRYLIKTRGQQVTLSCSPISGHRSVSWYQQTPGQGLQFLFEYFSETQRNKGNFPGRFSGRQFSNSRSEMNVSTLELGDSALYLCASSLSEYDTQYFGPGTRLTVL.

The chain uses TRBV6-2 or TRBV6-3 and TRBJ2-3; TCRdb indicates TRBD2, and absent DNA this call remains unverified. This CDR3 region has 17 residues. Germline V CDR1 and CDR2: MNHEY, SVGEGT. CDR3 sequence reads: CASSYSMSAGEADTQYF.

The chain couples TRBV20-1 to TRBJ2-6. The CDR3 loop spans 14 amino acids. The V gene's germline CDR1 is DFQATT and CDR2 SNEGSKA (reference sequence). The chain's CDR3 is CSAPHSLGANVLTF.

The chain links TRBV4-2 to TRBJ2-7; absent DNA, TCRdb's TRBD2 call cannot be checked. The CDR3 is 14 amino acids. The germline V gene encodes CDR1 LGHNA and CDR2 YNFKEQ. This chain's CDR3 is CASSPASGTYEQYF.

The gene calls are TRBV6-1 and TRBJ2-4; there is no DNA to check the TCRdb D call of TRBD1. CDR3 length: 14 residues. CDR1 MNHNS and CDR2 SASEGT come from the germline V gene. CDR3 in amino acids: CASSGDRAKNIQYF.

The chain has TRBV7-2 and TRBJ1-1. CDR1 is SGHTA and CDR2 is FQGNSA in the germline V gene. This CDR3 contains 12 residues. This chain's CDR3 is CARVPNGGEAFF.

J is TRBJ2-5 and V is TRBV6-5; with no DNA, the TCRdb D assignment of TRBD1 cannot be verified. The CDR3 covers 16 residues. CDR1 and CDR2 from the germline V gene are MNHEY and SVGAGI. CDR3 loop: CASSYSGKGPRETQYF.

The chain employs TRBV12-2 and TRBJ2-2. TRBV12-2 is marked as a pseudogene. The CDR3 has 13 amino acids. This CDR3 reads CASRLKGGGELFF.

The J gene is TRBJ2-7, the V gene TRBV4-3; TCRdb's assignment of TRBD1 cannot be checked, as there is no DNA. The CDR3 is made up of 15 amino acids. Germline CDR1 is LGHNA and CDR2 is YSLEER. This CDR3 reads CASSPSSGTSYEQYF.

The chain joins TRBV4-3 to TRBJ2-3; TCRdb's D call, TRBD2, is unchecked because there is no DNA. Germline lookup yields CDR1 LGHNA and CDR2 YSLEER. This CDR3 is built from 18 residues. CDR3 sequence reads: CASSQDVRLAGGTDTQYF.

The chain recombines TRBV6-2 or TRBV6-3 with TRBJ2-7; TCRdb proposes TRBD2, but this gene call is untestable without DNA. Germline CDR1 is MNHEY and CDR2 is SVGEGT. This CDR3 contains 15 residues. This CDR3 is CASSSDPAGTYEQYF.

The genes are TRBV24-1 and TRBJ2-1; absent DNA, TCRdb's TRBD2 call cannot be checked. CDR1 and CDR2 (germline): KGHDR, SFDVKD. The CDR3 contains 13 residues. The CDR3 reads CATSASGSNEQFF.

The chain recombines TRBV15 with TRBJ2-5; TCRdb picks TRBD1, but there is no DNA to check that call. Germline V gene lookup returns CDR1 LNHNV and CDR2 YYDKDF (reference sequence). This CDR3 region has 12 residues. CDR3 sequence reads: CATSRVVGQKYF.

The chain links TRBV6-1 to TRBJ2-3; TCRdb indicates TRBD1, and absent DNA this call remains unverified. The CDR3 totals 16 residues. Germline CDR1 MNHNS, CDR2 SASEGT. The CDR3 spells CASKVGGGFNTDTQYF.